The entry below describes one T cell receptor beta chain. Clones were read by immunoSEQ multiplex PCR, and TCRdb kept only the in-frame ones, dropping some. The data show over 250,000 clones, roughly 86% seen once. Cohorts were assigned according to the clinical history that participants reported. Recovered Cohort 3 donors showed two negative PCRs, clearance, or symptom resolution. Germline V gene data show CDR1 as SGHNT and CDR2 as YYREEE (reference sequence). CDR3 length: 15 residues. V trimming: 0 bases; J trimming: 4 bases; junction bases outside the gene matches: 7. The data belong to a study of blood T cell repertoires in COVID-19. Study as a whole: The United States, Italy and Spain provided the acute and convalescent COVID-19 samples.

The specimen was PBMCs or T cells enriched from blood (not recorded which). This TCR derives from a woman under 30 who had recovered from COVID-19. V gene TRBV5-4 combines with J gene TRBJ2-7; 7 bases are a match to TRBD2. In nucleotides, the CDR3 is TGTGCCAGCAGCTTGGGCGGGACTAAAACGTACGAGCAGTACTTC. It encodes CASSLGGTKTYEQYF.